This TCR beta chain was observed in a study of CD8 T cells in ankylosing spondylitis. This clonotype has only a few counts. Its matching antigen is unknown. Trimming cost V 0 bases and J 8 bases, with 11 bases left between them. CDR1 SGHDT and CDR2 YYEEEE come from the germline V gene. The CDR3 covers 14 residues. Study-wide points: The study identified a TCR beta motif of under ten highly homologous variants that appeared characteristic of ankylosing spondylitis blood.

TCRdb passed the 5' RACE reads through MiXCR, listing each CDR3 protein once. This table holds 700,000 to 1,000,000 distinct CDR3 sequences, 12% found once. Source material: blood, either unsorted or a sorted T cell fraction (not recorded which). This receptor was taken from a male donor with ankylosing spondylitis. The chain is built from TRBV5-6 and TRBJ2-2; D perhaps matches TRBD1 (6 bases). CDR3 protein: CASSLAQGLGELFF. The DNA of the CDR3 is TGTGCCAGCAGCTTGGCACAGGGTCTAGGGGAGCTGTTTTTT.